A single T cell receptor (beta chain) is shown here with its context. The data were taken from a study of blood T cell repertoires in COVID-19. Turning to the study itself: The origin of the acute and convalescent COVID-19 samples was the United States, Italy and Spain. The cDNA or gDNA used as material had been derived from T cells, B-cell-depleted T cells, or PBMCs.

This CDR3 comprises 16 residues. J was trimmed by 5 bases and V by 6 bases; bases with no gene match: 13. In germline, CDR1 is MNHEY, CDR2 SMNVEV (reference sequence). Per the original data handling: By means of reference gene primer amplification, nucleated cell counts were estimated. Sequencing used immunoSEQ multiplex PCR; TCRdb keeps in-frame clones, though not all of them. The V and J calls and the clone size are those of that table, but D and trimming were determined from the DNA. The table has approximately 74,000 clones, approximately 84% seen once. The sequence was collected from a man aged 65 to 79 with acute or convalescent COVID-19. The sample was peripheral blood. This chain joins TRBV27 and TRBJ2-3, with TRBD1 matching over 8 bases. CDR3 nucleotides: TGTGCCAGCAGCACTACCCGGACAGGGTTTAAAGATACGCAGTATTTT. This encodes CASSTTRTGFKDTQYF.